One and the same sample provided the 2 T cell receptor beta chains below, sequenced in a study of patients and donors after allogeneic stem cell transplantation. TCRdb called the RT-PCR reads again in MiXCR, with one record for every CDR3 protein. The sample includes approximately 200,000 distinct CDR3 sequences, 38% of them seen just once. The sequenced sample consisted of blood, either unsorted or a sorted T cell fraction (not recorded which). The receptors derive from a human donor who was either an allogeneic HSCT recipient or a stem cell or donor lymphocyte infusion donor (not recorded which). It is not recorded whose cells these are; they may come from a transplant donor.

The V and J genes are TRBV29-1 and TRBJ1-1; TRBD1 matches at 7 bases. This CDR3 is built from 12 residues. The germline V gene encodes CDR1 SQVTM and CDR2 ANQGSEA. The J segment lost 8 bases and the V segment lost 3 bases, leaving 6 bases of the junction unmatched. CDR3 sequence reads: CSVERGRGEAFF. The CDR3 bases are TGCAGCGTTGAGAGGGGGCGCGGGGAAGCTTTCTTT. The full variable domain, its missing parts supplied by reference TRBV29-1 and TRBJ1-1, is SAVISQKPSRDICQRGTSLTIQCQVDSQVTMMFWYRQQPGQSLTLIATANQGSEATYESGFVIDKFPISRPNLTFSTLTVSNMSPEDSSIYLCSVERGRGEAFFGQGTRLTVV.

The gene calls are TRBV5-4 and TRBJ1-4; unclear D gene. CDR3 length: 16 residues. V gave up 3 bases and J gave up 7 bases, with 19 bases separating them. Germline CDR1 is SGHNT and CDR2 is YYREEE (reference sequence). The DNA of the CDR3 is TGTGCCAGCAGCTCCCCATCGTCCGGGGTTAGTGAAAAACTGTTTTTT. Protein product: CASSSPSSGVSEKLFF.